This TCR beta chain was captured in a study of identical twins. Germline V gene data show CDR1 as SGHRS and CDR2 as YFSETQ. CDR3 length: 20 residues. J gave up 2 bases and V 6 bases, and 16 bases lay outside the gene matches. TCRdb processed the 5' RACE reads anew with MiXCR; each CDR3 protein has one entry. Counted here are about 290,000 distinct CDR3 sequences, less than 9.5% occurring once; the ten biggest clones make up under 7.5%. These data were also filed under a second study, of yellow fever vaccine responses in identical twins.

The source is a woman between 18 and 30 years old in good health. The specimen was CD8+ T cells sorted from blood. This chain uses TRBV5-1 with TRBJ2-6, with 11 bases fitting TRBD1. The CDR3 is CASTMGDRGYSFAGANVLTF. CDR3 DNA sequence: TGCGCCAGCACCATGGGGGACAGGGGGTATTCTTTCGCTGGGGCCAACGTCCTGACTTTC.